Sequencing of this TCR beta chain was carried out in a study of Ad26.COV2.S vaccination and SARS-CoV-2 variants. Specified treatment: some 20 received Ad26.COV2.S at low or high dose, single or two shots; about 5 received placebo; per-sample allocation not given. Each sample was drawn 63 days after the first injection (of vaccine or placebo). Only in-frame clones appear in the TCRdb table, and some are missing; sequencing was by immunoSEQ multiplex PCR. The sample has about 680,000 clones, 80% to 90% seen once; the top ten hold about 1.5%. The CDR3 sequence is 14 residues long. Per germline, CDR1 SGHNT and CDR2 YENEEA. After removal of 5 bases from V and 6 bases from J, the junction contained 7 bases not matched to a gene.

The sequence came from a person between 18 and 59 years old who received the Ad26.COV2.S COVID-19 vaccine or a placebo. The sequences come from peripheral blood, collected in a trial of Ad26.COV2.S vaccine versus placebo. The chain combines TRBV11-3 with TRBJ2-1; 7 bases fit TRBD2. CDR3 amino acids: CASSPAGAGNEQFF. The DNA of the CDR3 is TGTGCCAGCAGCCCGGCGGGAGCGGGCAATGAGCAGTTCTTC.